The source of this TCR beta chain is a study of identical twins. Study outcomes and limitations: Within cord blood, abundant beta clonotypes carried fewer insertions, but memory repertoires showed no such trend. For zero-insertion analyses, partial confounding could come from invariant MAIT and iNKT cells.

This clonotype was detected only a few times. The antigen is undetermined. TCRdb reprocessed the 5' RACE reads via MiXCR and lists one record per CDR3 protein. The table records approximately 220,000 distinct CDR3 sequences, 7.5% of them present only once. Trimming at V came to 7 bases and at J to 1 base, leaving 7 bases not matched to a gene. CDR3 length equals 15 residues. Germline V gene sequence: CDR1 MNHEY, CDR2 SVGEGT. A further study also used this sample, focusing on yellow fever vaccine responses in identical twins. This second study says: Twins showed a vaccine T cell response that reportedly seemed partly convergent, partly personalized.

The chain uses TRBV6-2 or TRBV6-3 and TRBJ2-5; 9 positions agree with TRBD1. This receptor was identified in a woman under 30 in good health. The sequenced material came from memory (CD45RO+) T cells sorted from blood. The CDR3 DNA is TGTGCCAGCAACCCGACAGGGGGGGGCCAAGAGACCCAGTACTTC. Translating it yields CASNPTGGGQETQYF.